This TCR beta chain was profiled in a study of T cells in Graves' hyperthyroidism and ophthalmopathy. The study's findings and limits: Before onset, by a median of approximately 6.8 months, the model predicted ophthalmopathy.

This clonotype was picked up many times. Its antigen is still unknown. V was cut by 4 bases and J by 4 bases, with 13 bases left in between. The CDR3 loop spans 14 amino acids. CDR1 and CDR2 (germline): MGHRA, YSYEKL. There were TCR beta CDR3 regions amplified from RNA transcripts. TCR CDR3 regions were first amplified by RT-PCR with HTBI primers. TCRdb fed the multiplex PCR reads into MiXCR, producing one record per CDR3 protein. The data contain 80,000 to 100,000 distinct CDR3 sequences, about 37% of them singletons. Patients showing uncontrolled infection, other autoimmune disease, pregnancy or lactation were ineligible.

The sample was peripheral blood or thyroid tissue (not recorded which). The chain recombines TRBV4-1 with TRBJ1-2; no clear D. The sequence was obtained from a woman aged 25-40 years with Graves' hyperthyroidism. CDR3 residues: CASSLEGATYGYTF. In DNA form, the CDR3 reads TGCGCCAGCAGCCTTGAGGGAGCTACCTATGGCTACACCTTC.